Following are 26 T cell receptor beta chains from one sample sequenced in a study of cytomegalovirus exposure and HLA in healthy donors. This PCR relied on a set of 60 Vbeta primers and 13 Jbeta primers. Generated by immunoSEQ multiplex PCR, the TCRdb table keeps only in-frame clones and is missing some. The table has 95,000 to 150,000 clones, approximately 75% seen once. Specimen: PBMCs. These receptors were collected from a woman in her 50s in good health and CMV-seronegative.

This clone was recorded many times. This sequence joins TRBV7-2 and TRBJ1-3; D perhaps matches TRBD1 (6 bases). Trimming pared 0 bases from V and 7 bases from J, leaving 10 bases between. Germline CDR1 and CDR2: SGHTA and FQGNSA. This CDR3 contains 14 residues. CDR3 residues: CASSLAGGRNTIYF. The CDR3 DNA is TGTGCCAGCAGCTTAGCAGGGGGTAGGAACACCATATATTTT.

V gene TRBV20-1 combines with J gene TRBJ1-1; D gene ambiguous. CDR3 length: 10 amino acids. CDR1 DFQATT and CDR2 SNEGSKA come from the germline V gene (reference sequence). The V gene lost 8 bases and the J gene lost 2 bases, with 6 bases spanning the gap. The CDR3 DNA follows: TGCAGTTATCCCAACACTGAAGCTTTCTTT. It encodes CSYPNTEAFF.

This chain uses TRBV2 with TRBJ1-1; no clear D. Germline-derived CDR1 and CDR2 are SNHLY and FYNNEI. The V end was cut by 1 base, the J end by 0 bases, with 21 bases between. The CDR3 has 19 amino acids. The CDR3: CASSEGREGLSRLNTEAFF. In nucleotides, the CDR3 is TGTGCCAGCAGTGAAGGGAGGGAGGGTTTGTCACGGCTGAACACTGAAGCTTTCTTT.

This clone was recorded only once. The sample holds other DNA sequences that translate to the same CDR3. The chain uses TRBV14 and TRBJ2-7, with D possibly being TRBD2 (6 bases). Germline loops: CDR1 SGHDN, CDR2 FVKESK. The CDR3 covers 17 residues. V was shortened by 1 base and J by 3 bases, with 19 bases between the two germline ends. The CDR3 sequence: CASSQGRGTQGHYEQYF. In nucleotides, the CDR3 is TGTGCCAGCAGCCAAGGCCGGGGGACCCAGGGCCACTACGAGCAGTACTTC.

The chain's CDR3 is CASSLVGQGSNQPQHF. The CDR3 region has the DNA TGTGCCAGCAGCTTAGTTGGACAGGGAAGCAATCAGCCCCAGCATTTT. The chain couples TRBV7-2 to TRBJ1-5; 8 nucleotides agree with TRBD1. There are 16 residues in the CDR3. V trimming: 1 base; J trimming: 1 base; junction bases outside the gene matches: 3. Germline V lookup: CDR1 SGHTA, CDR2 FQGNSA.

The CDR3 spells CACGMWQQYF. The CDR3 DNA sequence: TGTGCCTGTGGTATGTGGCAGCAGTACTTC. The chain carries TRBV28 and TRBJ2-7; D call uncertain. Germline-derived CDR1 and CDR2 are MDHEN and SYDVKM. Trimming took 11 bases from V and 8 from J, leaving 13 bases between them. CDR3 length: 10 residues.

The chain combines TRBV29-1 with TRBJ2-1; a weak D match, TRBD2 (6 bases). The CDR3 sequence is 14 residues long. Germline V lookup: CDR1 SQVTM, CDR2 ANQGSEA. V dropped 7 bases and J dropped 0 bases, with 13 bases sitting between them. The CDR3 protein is CSAGGGYSYNEQFF. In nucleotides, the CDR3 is TGCAGCGCCGGAGGAGGGTACTCCTACAATGAGCAGTTCTTC.

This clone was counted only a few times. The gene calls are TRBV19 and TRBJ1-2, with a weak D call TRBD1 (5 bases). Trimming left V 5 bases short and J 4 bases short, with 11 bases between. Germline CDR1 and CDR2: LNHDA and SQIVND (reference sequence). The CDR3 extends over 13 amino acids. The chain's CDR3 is CASSEAGLYGYTF. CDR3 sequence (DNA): TGTGCCAGTAGTGAAGCGGGACTCTATGGCTACACCTTC.

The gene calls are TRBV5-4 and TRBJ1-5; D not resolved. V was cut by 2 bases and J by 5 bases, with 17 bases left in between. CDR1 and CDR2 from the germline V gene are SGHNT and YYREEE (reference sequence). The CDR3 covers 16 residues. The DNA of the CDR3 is TGTGCCAGCAGCTTCGGCGGTCTTCTGGGAGATCAGCCCCAGCATTTT. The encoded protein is CASSFGGLLGDQPQHF.

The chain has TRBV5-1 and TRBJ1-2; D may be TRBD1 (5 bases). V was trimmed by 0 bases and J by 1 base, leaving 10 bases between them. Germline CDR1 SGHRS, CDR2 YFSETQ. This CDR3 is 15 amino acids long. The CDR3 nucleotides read TGCGCCAGCAGCTTGGAGGCAGGGATTAACTATGGCTACACCTTC. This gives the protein CASSLEAGINYGYTF.

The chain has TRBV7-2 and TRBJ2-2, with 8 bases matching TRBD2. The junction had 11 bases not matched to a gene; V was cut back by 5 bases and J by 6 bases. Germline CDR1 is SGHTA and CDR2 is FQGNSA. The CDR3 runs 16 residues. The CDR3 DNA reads TGTGCCAGCAGCCCCAGGACTAGCTCGGTGCCCGGGGAGCTGTTTTTT. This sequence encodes CASSPRTSSVPGELFF.

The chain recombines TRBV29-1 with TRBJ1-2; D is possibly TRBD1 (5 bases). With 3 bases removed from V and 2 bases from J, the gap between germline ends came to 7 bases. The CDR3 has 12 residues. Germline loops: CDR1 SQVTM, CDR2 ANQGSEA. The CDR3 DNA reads TGCAGCGTTGAGGCAGGGAACTATGGCTACACCTTC. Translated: CSVEAGNYGYTF.

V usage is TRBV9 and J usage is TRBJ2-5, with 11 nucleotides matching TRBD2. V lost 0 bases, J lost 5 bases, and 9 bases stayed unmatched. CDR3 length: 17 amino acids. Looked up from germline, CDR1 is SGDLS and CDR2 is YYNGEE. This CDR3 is CASSVGLAGGRGETQYF. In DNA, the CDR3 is TGTGCCAGCAGCGTAGGGCTAGCGGGAGGCCGGGGGGAGACCCAGTACTTC.

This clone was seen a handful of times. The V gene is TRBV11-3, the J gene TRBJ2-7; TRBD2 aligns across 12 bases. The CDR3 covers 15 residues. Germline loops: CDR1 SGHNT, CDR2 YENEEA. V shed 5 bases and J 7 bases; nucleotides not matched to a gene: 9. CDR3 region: CASSPDATSGSEQYF. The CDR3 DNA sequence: TGTGCCAGCAGCCCAGACGCGACTAGCGGGAGTGAGCAGTACTTC.

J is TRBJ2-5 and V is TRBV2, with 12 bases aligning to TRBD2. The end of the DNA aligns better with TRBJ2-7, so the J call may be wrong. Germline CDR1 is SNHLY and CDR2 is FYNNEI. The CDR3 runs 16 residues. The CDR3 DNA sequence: TGTGCCAGCATCTCGTCCCTAGCGGGAGGGCCCTACGAGCAGTACTTC. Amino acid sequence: CASISSLAGGPYEQYF.

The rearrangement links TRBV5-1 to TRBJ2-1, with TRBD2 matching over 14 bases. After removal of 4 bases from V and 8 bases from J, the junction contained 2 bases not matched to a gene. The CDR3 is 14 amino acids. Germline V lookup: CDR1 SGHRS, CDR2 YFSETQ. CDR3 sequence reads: CASSTGLAGDEQFF. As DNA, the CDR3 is TGCGCCAGCAGCACGGGACTAGCGGGAGATGAGCAGTTCTTC.

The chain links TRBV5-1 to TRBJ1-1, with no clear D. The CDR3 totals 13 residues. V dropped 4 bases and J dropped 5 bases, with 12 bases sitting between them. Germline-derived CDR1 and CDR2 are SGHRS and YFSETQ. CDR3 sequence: CASSPTAGTEAFF. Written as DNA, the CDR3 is TGCGCCAGCAGCCCCACCGCCGGGACTGAAGCTTTCTTT. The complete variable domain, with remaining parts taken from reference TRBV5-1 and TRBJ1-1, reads KAGVTQTPRYLIKTRGQQVTLSCSPISGHRSVSWYQQTPGQGLQFLFEYFSETQRNKGNFPGRFSGRQFSNSRSEMNVSTLELGDSALYLCASSPTAGTEAFFGQGTRLTVV.

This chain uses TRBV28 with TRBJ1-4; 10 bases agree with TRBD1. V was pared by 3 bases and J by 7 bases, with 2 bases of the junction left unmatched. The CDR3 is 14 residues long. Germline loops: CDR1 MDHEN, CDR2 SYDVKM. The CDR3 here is CASSFRTGGEKLFF. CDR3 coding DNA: TGTGCCAGCAGTTTCCGGACAGGGGGTGAAAAACTGTTTTTT.

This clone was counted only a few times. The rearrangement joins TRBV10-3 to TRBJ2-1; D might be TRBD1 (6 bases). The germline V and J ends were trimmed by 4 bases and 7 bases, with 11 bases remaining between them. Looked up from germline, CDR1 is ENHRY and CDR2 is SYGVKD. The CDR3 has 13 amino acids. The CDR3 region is CAISATGMNEQFF. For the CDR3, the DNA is TGTGCCATCAGTGCTACAGGGATGAATGAGCAGTTCTTC.

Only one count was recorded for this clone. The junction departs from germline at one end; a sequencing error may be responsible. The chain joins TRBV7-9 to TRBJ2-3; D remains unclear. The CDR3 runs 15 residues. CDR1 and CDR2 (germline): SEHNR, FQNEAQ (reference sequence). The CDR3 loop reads CSSSLDLLSTDTQYF. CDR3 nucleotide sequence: TGTTCCAGCAGCTTAGATCTTCTTAGCACAGATACGCAGTATTTT. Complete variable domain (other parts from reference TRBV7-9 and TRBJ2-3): DTGVSQNPRHKITKRGQNVTFRCDPISEHNRLYWYRQTLGQGPEFLTYFQNEAQLEKSRLLSDRFSAERPKGSFSTLEIQRTEQGDSAMYLCSSSLDLLSTDTQYFGPGTRLTVL.

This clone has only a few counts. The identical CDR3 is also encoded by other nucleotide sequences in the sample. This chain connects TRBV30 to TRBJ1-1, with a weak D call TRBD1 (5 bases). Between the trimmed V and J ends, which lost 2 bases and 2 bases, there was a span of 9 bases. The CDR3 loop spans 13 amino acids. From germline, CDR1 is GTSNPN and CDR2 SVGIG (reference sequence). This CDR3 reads CAWSPQGNTEAFF. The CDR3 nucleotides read TGTGCCTGGAGTCCCCAGGGTAACACTGAAGCTTTCTTT.

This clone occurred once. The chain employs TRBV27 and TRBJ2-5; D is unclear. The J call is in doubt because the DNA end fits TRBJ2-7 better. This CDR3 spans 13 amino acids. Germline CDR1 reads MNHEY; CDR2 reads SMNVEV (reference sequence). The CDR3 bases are TGTGCCAGCAGTCTCGGGTTCGCCTACGAGCAGTACTTC. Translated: CASSLGFAYEQYF.

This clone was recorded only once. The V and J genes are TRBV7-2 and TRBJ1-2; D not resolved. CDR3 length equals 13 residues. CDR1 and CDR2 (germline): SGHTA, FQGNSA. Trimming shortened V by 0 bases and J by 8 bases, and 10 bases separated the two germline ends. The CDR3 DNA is TGTGCCAGCAGCTTAGCCGGGGTTGGAGGCTACACCTTC. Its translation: CASSLAGVGGYTF.

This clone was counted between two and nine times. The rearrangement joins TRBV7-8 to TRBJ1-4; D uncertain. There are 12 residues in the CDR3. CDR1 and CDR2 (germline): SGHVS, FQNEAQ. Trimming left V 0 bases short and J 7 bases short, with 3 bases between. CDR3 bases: TGTGCCAGCAGCTTAGCAGCTGAAAAACTGTTTTTT. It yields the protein CASSLAAEKLFF.

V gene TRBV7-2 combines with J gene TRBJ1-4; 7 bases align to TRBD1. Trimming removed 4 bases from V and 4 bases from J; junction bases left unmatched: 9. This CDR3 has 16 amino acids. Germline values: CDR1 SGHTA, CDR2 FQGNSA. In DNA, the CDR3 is TGTGCCAGCAGCTCGCGAAGGGGGCGGGGTAATGAAAAACTGTTTTTT. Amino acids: CASSSRRGRGNEKLFF. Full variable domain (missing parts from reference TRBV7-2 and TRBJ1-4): GAGVSQSPSNKVTEKGKDVELRCDPISGHTALYWYRQSLGQGLEFLIYFQGNSAPDKSGLPSDRFSAERTGGSVSTLTIQRTQQEDSAVYLCASSSRRGRGNEKLFFGSGTQLSVL.

CDR3 coding DNA: TGTGCCAGCAGTGCGGAGGTGAGCTCCTACGAGCAGTACTTC. Residues: CASSAEVSSYEQYF. V is TRBV28 and J is TRBJ2-7; D perhaps matches TRBD2 (5 bases). V was pared by 5 bases and J by 0 bases, with 11 bases between. CDR3 size: 14 residues. CDR1 is MDHEN, CDR2 SYDVKM, per germline.